These 26 T cell receptor beta chains were all obtained from the same sample, sequenced in a study of human thymus T cells. Data came from immunoSEQ multiplex PCR; TCRdb stores just in-frame clones and leaves some out. The data contain about 78,000 clones, around 96% of them singletons. From resections taken during corrective heart surgery, the thymus tissue was obtained. Input material: thymus tissue. The receptors were sampled from a boy under two years old with a congenital heart defect but otherwise immunologically healthy.

The chain combines TRBV28 with TRBJ2-1, with D possibly TRBD2 on 6 matching bases. The V gene's germline CDR1 is MDHEN and CDR2 SYDVKM. Trimming cost V 3 bases and J 10 bases, with 13 bases left between them. CDR3 size: 13 residues. The CDR3 loop is CASSLLVAEEQFF. The CDR3 nucleotides are TGTGCCAGCAGTTTGTTAGTAGCGGAGGAGCAGTTCTTC. The full variable domain, completed using reference TRBV28 and TRBJ2-1, is DVKVTQSSRYLVKRTGEKVFLECVQDMDHENMFWYRQDPGLGLRLIYFSYDVKMKEKGDIPEGYSVSREKKERFSLILESASTNQTSMYLCASSLLVAEEQFFGPGTRLTVL.

This clone was seen a single time. The chain recombines TRBV9 with TRBJ2-1; 11 bases agree with TRBD2. The CDR3 loop spans 19 amino acids. Germline CDR1 and CDR2: SGDLS and YYNGEE. Losses at the gene ends were 2 bases for V and 2 bases for J; bases not matched to a gene: 12. CDR3 protein: CASSVRPASGGITYNEQFF. The CDR3 DNA sequence: TGTGCCAGCAGCGTTCGTCCGGCTAGCGGGGGGATCACCTACAATGAGCAGTTCTTC.

The V and J genes are TRBV5-6 and TRBJ2-7, with 8 bases lining up with TRBD1. J gave up 5 bases and V 0 bases, and 7 bases lay outside the gene matches. The CDR3 totals 15 residues. From germline, CDR1 is SGHDT and CDR2 YYEEEE. The chain's CDR3 is CASSLEPDRDDEQYF. CDR3 sequence (DNA): TGTGCCAGCAGCTTGGAGCCGGACAGGGACGACGAGCAGTACTTC.

The V and J genes are TRBV2 and TRBJ1-3; TRBD1 matches at 7 bases. CDR1 is SNHLY, CDR2 FYNNEI, per germline. This CDR3 contains 17 residues. V lost 1 base to trimming and J lost 0 bases; unmatched junction nucleotides: 6. The CDR3: CASSEGQGGFSGNTIYF. The CDR3 bases are TGTGCCAGCAGTGAAGGACAGGGCGGCTTCTCTGGAAACACCATATATTTT.

The J gene is TRBJ2-1, the V gene TRBV28; 14 nucleotides align to TRBD2. The junction had 9 bases not matched to a gene; V was cut back by 7 bases and J by 1 base. The CDR3 extends over 18 amino acids. CDR1 is MDHEN and CDR2 is SYDVKM in the germline V gene. CDR3 protein: CASNPGLAGDDSYNEQFF. CDR3 DNA: TGTGCCAGCAACCCGGGACTAGCGGGAGACGATTCCTACAATGAGCAGTTCTTC.

This clone was recorded only once. The chain carries TRBV6-1 and TRBJ2-5; 8 bases agree with TRBD1. The CDR3 has 15 residues. CDR1 is MNHNS and CDR2 is SASEGT in the germline V gene. Germline trimming cut 6 bases from V and 6 bases from J; bases unmatched to any gene: 12. CDR3 region: CASRGARGRTKTQYF. The CDR3 nucleotides are TGTGCCAGCAGGGGGGCCAGGGGGCGGACAAAGACCCAGTACTTC.

This chain joins TRBV27 and TRBJ2-5, with TRBD1 identical over 10 bases. CDR3 size: 16 residues. Per the germline V gene, CDR1 is MNHEY and CDR2 is SMNVEV (reference sequence). The trim removed 6 bases at V and 4 bases at J, leaving 11 bases unmatched. The CDR3 sequence is CASSMNRDRGRETQYF. CDR3 DNA: TGTGCCAGCAGCATGAACCGGGACAGGGGAAGAGAGACCCAGTACTTC.

The chain links TRBV28 to TRBJ2-1; 12 nucleotides align to TRBD1. The CDR3 has 18 amino acids. The trim removed 2 bases at V and 6 bases at J, leaving 11 bases unmatched. Germline-derived CDR1 and CDR2 are MDHEN and SYDVKM. The CDR3 reads CASSLLPLGTGGFNEQFF. The CDR3 nucleotides read TGTGCCAGCAGTTTACTTCCCCTCGGGACAGGGGGCTTCAATGAGCAGTTCTTC.

The rearrangement joins TRBV29-1 to TRBJ2-1, with D possibly TRBD2 on 5 matching bases. The V end lost 1 base, the J end lost 3 bases, and 7 bases lay between the germline ends. This CDR3 has 13 amino acids. The germline V gene has CDR1 SQVTM and CDR2 ANQGSEA. Here the CDR3 reads CSVEAGFYNEQFF. As DNA, the CDR3 is TGCAGCGTTGAAGCGGGATTCTACAATGAGCAGTTCTTC.

CDR3: CASSPRNEQYF. The CDR3 coding sequence is TGTGCCAGCAGTCCCCGGAACGAGCAGTACTTC. The chain uses TRBV28 and TRBJ2-7; no clear D. The germline V gene encodes CDR1 MDHEN and CDR2 SYDVKM. V lost 5 bases and J lost 5, with 7 bases in between. The CDR3 has 11 residues.

This clone was observed once. The gene calls are TRBV27 and TRBJ1-2; TRBD1 matches at 8 bases. The length of the CDR3 is 12 residues. J was trimmed by 2 bases and V by 10 bases; bases with no gene match: 3. CDR1 MNHEY and CDR2 SMNVEV come from the germline V gene (reference sequence). The CDR3 region has the DNA TGTGCCACCCGGGACAGGAACTATGGCTACACCTTC. It encodes CATRDRNYGYTF.

The chain employs TRBV27 and TRBJ1-2; D is perhaps TRBD1 (6 bases). The ends were cut back, 5 bases at V and 6 bases at J, with 19 bases in the middle. CDR1 MNHEY and CDR2 SMNVEV come from the germline V gene (reference sequence). This CDR3 is 15 amino acids long. The chain's CDR3 is CASSSPGGQVDGYTF. Here the CDR3 DNA reads TGTGCCAGCAGTAGCCCCGGGGGGCAGGTAGATGGCTACACCTTC.

This clone was recorded only once. CDR3 region: CASSLGGYGDEQFF. The CDR3 DNA reads as TGTGCCAGCAGCTTAGGAGGGTACGGGGATGAGCAGTTCTTC. The chain joins TRBV7-2 to TRBJ2-1; D might be TRBD2 (5 bases). Trimming removed 1 base from V and 8 bases from J, with 12 bases in between. The CDR3 has 14 amino acids. CDR1 and CDR2 (germline): SGHTA, FQGNSA.

This chain connects TRBV5-1 to TRBJ1-6; D unclear. V lost 0 bases, J lost 10 bases, and 5 bases lay in between. CDR1 and CDR2 (germline): SGHRS, YFSETQ. CDR3 length: 12 amino acids. The CDR3 DNA is TGCGCCAGCAGCTTGGAGGGCTCACCCCTCCACTTT. This codes for CASSLEGSPLHF.

CDR3 nucleotide sequence: TGTGCCAGCAGTGAAGTAGAAGGGAACACCATATATTTT. It encodes CASSEVEGNTIYF. The genes are TRBV2 and TRBJ1-3; D gene uncertain. The CDR3 is 13 amino acids. Trimming stripped 1 base from V and 7 bases from J, with 8 bases between. Germline CDR1 and CDR2: SNHLY and FYNNEI. Filled out from reference TRBV2 and TRBJ1-3, the complete variable domain reads EPEVTQTPSHQVTQMGQEVILRCVPISNHLYFYWYRQILGQKVEFLVSFYNNEISEKSEIFDDQFSVERPDGSNFTLKIRSTKLEDSAMYFCASSEVEGNTIYFGEGSWLTVV.

The chain has TRBV19 and TRBJ2-3, with D tentatively TRBD2 (5 bases). V was shortened by 5 bases and J by 8 bases, with 17 bases between the two germline ends. The germline gives CDR1 LNHDA, CDR2 SQIVND (reference sequence). The CDR3 consists of 14 residues. CDR3 sequence reads: CASSPRLVRGTQYF. CDR3 DNA: TGTGCCAGTAGTCCACGACTGGTCCGGGGTACGCAGTATTTT.

V is TRBV5-4 and J is TRBJ2-5; TRBD1 agrees at 8 bases. CDR1 and CDR2 from the germline V gene are SGHNT and YYREEE (reference sequence). Trimming cost V 4 bases and J 2 bases; bases outside gene matches: 13. The CDR3 totals 17 residues. The CDR3: CASSPRQGPTLQETQYF. CDR3 nucleotide sequence: TGTGCCAGCAGCCCCCGACAGGGGCCGACCCTTCAAGAGACCCAGTACTTC.

The chain couples TRBV4-1 to TRBJ2-2; D possibly uses TRBD1 or TRBD2 (5 bases each). V gave up 1 base and J gave up 2 bases, with 11 bases separating them. Germline CDR1 reads MGHRA; CDR2 reads YSYEKL. There are 16 residues in the CDR3. This CDR3 reads CASSQAGAYNTGELFF. The CDR3 nucleotides read TGCGCCAGCAGCCAAGCCGGGGCTTATAACACCGGGGAGCTGTTTTTT.

V is TRBV7-8 and J is TRBJ1-4; D gene uncertain. Deletions cut 2 bases from V and 0 bases from J, with 13 bases between. This CDR3 is built from 17 residues. Germline CDR1 SGHVS, CDR2 FQNEAQ. CDR3 sequence: CASSLHEARATNEKLFF. CDR3 in DNA: TGTGCCAGCAGCTTACATGAGGCGAGGGCAACTAATGAAAAACTGTTTTTT.

The chain is built from TRBV4-2 and TRBJ2-7; D is perhaps TRBD1 (6 bases). Between the trimmed V and J ends, which lost 3 bases and 3 bases, there was a span of 15 bases. The CDR3 runs to 15 residues. The germline V gene encodes CDR1 LGHNA and CDR2 YNFKEQ. CDR3 loop: CASSHWTAGVYEQYF. For the CDR3, the DNA is TGTGCCAGCAGCCACTGGACAGCCGGCGTCTACGAGCAGTACTTC.

This chain uses TRBV4-1 with TRBJ1-5, with 9 bases aligning to TRBD1. The trim removed 3 bases at V and 6 bases at J, leaving 21 bases unmatched. CDR1 is MGHRA, CDR2 YSYEKL, per germline. CDR3 length: 20 residues. CDR3 DNA: TGCGCCAGCAGCCATACCACAACCATCGAGCAACAGGGGGCGAGTCAGCCCCAGCATTTT. Protein sequence: CASSHTTTIEQQGASQPQHF.

The chain has TRBV10-3 and TRBJ2-7; a weak D match, TRBD2 (6 bases). Germline CDR1 and CDR2: ENHRY and SYGVKD. Between the trimmed V and J ends, which lost 7 bases and 3 bases, there was a span of 22 bases. This CDR3 has 16 amino acids. This CDR3 is CAIKTTDLNGSYEQYF. DNA of the CDR3: TGTGCCATCAAGACTACGGACCTAAACGGGAGCTACGAGCAGTACTTC.

V gene TRBV5-1 combines with J gene TRBJ2-1; 12 bases fit TRBD2. This CDR3 contains 15 residues. J gave up 6 bases and V 5 bases, and 6 bases lay outside the gene matches. From germline, CDR1 is SGHRS and CDR2 YFSETQ. CDR3 in DNA: TGCGCCAGCAGTCTGACTAGCGGGGGATTCAATGAGCAGTTCTTC. As protein: CASSLTSGGFNEQFF.

The chain recombines TRBV28 with TRBJ2-7, with no clear D. This CDR3 contains 13 residues. The ends were cut back, 3 bases at V and 6 bases at J, with 12 bases in the middle. Germline CDR1 is MDHEN and CDR2 is SYDVKM. The CDR3 DNA is TGTGCCAGCAGTTTTTTGGGTGGGTTCGAGCAGTACTTC. Its translation: CASSFLGGFEQYF.

The chain has TRBV10-1 and TRBJ2-7; 7 positions agree with TRBD1. Germline CDR1 WNHNN, CDR2 SYGVQD (reference sequence). The CDR3 runs to 14 residues. The V and J ends lost 4 bases and 5 bases, in that order; junction bases with no gene match: 8. The CDR3: CASSGQGREDEQYF. The CDR3 coding sequence is TGCGCCAGCAGTGGACAGGGTCGCGAGGACGAGCAGTACTTC.

The genes are TRBV27 and TRBJ2-3, with D possibly matching TRBD2 (5 bases). The ends were cut back, 8 bases at V and 10 bases at J, with 16 bases in the middle. The CDR3 runs 12 residues. Germline CDR1 MNHEY, CDR2 SMNVEV (reference sequence). The CDR3 DNA sequence: TGTGCCAGCTCACGGGATGGGTATGCGCAGTATTTT. Protein sequence: CASSRDGYAQYF.